This TCR beta chain stems from a study of cytomegalovirus exposure and HLA in healthy donors. The CDR3 has 13 residues. Germline V CDR1 and CDR2: ENHRY, SYGVKD. The trim removed 6 bases at V and 7 bases at J, leaving 6 bases unmatched. Study-wide results and caveats: An analysis done earlier found most TCR beta V segments productive about 90% or about 30% of the time.

With 60 Vbeta and 13 Jbeta primers, the PCR was carried out. Here immunoSEQ multiplex PCR was the method, and the copy in TCRdb shows in-frame clones only, minus some. The sample consists of 100,000 to 150,000 clones, 80% of them appearing once. With respect to this clone: Antigen: not known.

This receptor was taken from a woman aged 35 to 49 in good health and CMV-seronegative. The chain couples TRBV10-3 to TRBJ1-5; 7 bases map to TRBD1. Sequenced material: PBMCs. The DNA for the CDR3 is TGTGCCATCAGCAACAGGGGCGGGCAGCCCCAGCATTTT. Translating gives CAISNRGGQPQHF.